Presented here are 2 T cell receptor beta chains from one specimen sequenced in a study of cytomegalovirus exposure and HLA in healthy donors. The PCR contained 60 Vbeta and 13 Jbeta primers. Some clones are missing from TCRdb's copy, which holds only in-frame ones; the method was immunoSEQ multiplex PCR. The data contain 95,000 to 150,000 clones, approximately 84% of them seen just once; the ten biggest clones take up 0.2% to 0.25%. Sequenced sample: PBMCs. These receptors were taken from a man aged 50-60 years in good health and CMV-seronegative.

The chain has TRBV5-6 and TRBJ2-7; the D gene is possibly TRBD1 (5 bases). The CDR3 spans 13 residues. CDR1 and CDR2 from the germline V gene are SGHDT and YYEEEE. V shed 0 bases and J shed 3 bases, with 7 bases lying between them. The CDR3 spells CASSLDQGYEQYF. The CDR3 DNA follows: TGTGCCAGCAGCTTGGATCAGGGCTACGAGCAGTACTTC.

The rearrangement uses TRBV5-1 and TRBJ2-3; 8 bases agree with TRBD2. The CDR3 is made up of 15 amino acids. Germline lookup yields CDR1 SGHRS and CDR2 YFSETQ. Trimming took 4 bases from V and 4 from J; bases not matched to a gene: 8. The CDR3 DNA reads TGCGCCAGCAGCGAGGGACTAGTCCAGGCAGATACGCAGTATTTT. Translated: CASSEGLVQADTQYF.